This T cell receptor (beta chain) stems from a study of identical twins. The CDR3 loop spans 15 amino acids. V lost 4 bases and J lost 3; bases outside the gene matches: 9. CDR1 and CDR2 (germline): SGHDT, YYEEEE. This clonotype occurred a few times. Its antigen remains unidentified. Study findings and constraints: Zero-insertion analyses could be partly confounded by invariant MAIT and iNKT cells. In monozygotic twins, models underestimated the sharing of out-of-frame TCR alpha.

A universal primer site came from template switching; cDNA carried unique molecular identifiers. In TCRdb, the 5' RACE reads were re-called with MiXCR into one record per CDR3 protein. The data hold some 900,000 distinct CDR3 sequences, with 9% to 15% observed a single time. This sample also appeared in a second study, on yellow fever vaccine responses in identical twins. This second study says: It has been reported that, in twins, the vaccine T cell response seemed partly convergent and partly personalized.

Sequenced sample: PBMCs. This sequence joins TRBV5-6 and TRBJ1-2; TRBD1 matches 7 bases. This receptor was taken from a woman between 18 and 30 years old in good health. The CDR3 DNA reads as TGTGCCAGCAGCGCGGGACAGCAGCCGTACTATGGCTACACCTTC. Translation: CASSAGQQPYYGYTF.